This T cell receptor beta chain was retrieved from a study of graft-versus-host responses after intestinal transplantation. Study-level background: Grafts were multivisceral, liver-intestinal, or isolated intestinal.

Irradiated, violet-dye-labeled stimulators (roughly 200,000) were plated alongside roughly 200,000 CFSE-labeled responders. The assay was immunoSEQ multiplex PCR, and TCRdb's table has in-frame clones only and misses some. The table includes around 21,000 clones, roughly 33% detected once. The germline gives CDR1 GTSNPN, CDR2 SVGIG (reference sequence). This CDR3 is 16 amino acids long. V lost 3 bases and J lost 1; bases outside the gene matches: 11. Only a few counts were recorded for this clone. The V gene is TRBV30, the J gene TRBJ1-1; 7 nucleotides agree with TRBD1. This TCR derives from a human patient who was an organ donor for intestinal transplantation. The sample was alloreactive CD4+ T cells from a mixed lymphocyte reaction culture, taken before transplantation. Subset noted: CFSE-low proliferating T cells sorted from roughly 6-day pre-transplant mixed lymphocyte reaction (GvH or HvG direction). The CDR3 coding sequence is TGTGCCTGGAGGAAGGGGCAGGGGGTGAGGAACACTGAAGCTTTCTTT. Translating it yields CAWRKGQGVRNTEAFF.